These 30 T cell receptor beta chains share one sample of origin, sequenced in a study of shared clonotypes between healthy human individuals. Using immunoSEQ multiplex PCR, the repertoire was profiled, and TCRdb retains in-frame clones only, with some absent. The data hold around 500,000 clones, with around 80% observed a single time. The sample comprised PBMCs. These receptors originate from a woman aged 40 to 50 in good health. Some clones in this sample may be carry-over from other donors' samples.

The chain links TRBV27 to TRBJ2-7, with a tentative D call TRBD1 (6 bases). Germline CDR1 is MNHEY and CDR2 is SMNVEV (reference sequence). The CDR3 contains 13 residues. The V and J ends lost 1 base and 2 bases respectively, with 6 bases between them. The CDR3 loop is CASSLWDTYEQYF. The CDR3 region has the DNA TGTGCCAGCAGTTTATGGGACACCTACGAGCAGTACTTC.

The CDR3 DNA follows: TGTGCCAGTAGTATATCTTGGGGTGGACAAACAGAGACCCAGTACTTC. Protein product: CASSISWGGQTETQYF. V gene TRBV19 combines with J gene TRBJ2-5; a possible D gene is TRBD1 (5 bases). Germline V CDR1 and CDR2: LNHDA, SQIVND (reference sequence). V lost 2 bases to trimming and J lost 4 bases, with 17 bases between them. There are 16 residues in the CDR3. Based on the CDR3 plus reference TRBV19 and TRBJ2-5, the full variable domain is DGGITQSPKYLFRKEGQNVTLSCEQNLNHDAMYWYRQDPGQGLRLIYYSQIVNDFQKGDIAEGYSVSREKKESFPLTVTSAQKNPTAFYLCASSISWGGQTETQYFGPGTRLLVL.

The chain combines TRBV27 with TRBJ2-1; a possible D gene is TRBD2 (5 bases). The germline CDR1 and CDR2 sequences are MNHEY and SMNVEV (reference sequence). CDR3 length equals 13 residues. Trimming took 0 bases from V and 9 from J, leaving 9 bases between them. CDR3 sequence (DNA): TGTGCCAGCAGTTTATCAAGGGCGGGTGAGCAGTTCTTC. This translates into CASSLSRAGEQFF.

The CDR3 DNA follows: TGTGCCAGCAGTTCCGACAGACTGAACACTGAAGCTTTCTTT. It encodes CASSSDRLNTEAFF. The chain links TRBV28 to TRBJ1-1; the D gene is possibly TRBD1 (5 bases). Germline CDR1 and CDR2: MDHEN and SYDVKM. The CDR3 sequence is 14 residues long. Trimming removed 4 bases at V and 0 bases at J, with 9 bases between.

This chain connects TRBV7-2 to TRBJ2-7; TRBD2 might be the D (5 bases). The CDR3 totals 15 residues. The ends were cut back, 1 base at V and 3 bases at J, with 13 bases in the middle. Looked up from germline, CDR1 is SGHTA and CDR2 is FQGNSA. The CDR3 region is CASSLVSSGDYEQYF. The CDR3 coding sequence is TGTGCCAGCAGCTTAGTTTCGAGCGGAGACTACGAGCAGTACTTC.

This clone was seen a single time. The chain recombines TRBV7-3 with TRBJ2-2, with 8 bases lining up with TRBD2. The CDR3 runs to 16 residues. Germline CDR1 SGHTA, CDR2 FQGTGA. The trim removed 2 bases at V and 1 base at J, leaving 3 bases unmatched. This chain's CDR3 is CASSLATSVNTGELFF. Written as DNA, the CDR3 is TGTGCCAGCAGCTTAGCGACTAGCGTGAACACCGGGGAGCTGTTTTTT.

The gene calls are TRBV28 and TRBJ2-7; perhaps TRBD1 as D (6 bases). This CDR3 contains 18 residues. Trimming removed 3 bases at V and 3 bases at J, with 24 bases between. Germline CDR1 is MDHEN and CDR2 is SYDVKM. In nucleotides, the CDR3 is TGTGCCAGCAGTTTTCCGGCAGGGGCAGGTGGGAGTCGCTACGAGCAGTACTTC. Its protein is CASSFPAGAGGSRYEQYF.

This chain joins TRBV7-6 and TRBJ1-1; a possible D gene is TRBD1 (5 bases). CDR1 SGHVS and CDR2 FNYEAQ come from the germline V gene. The germline V and J ends were trimmed by 7 bases and 1 base, with 16 bases remaining between them. This CDR3 is built from 15 residues. The DNA for the CDR3 is TGTGCCAGCACCCCGGTGGGGGGGAGGAACACTGAAGCTTTCTTT. Residues: CASTPVGGRNTEAFF.

Worth noting for this clone: One base separates it from a far larger clone, so it is likely a read error. The sample has other DNA sequences that encode this CDR3 too. The V call is TRBV4-1, the J call TRBJ2-7; the D is unclear. The CDR3 consists of 15 residues. Trimming left V 0 bases short and J 1 base short, with 10 bases between. Germline V gene sequence: CDR1 MGHRA, CDR2 YSYEKL. The CDR3 loop is CASSQEGDVSYEQYF. CDR3 in DNA: TGCGCCAGCAGCCAAGAAGGAGATGTATCCTACGAGCAGTACTTC.

Only one count was recorded for this clone. The chain links TRBV15 to TRBJ2-7; D might be TRBD2 (5 bases). CDR1 LNHNV and CDR2 YYDKDF come from the germline V gene (reference sequence). This CDR3 has 14 amino acids. The V gene lost 6 bases and the J gene lost 4 bases, with 16 bases spanning the gap. The CDR3 is CATSTSRAPYEQYF. The CDR3 DNA follows: TGTGCCACCAGTACTAGTAGGGCCCCGTACGAGCAGTACTTC. Full variable domain (outside the CDR3, taken from reference TRBV15 and TRBJ2-7): DAMVIQNPRYQVTQFGKPVTLSCSQTLNHNVMYWYQQKSSQAPKLLFHYYDKDFNNEADTPDNFQSRRPNTSFCFLDIRSPGLGDTAMYLCATSTSRAPYEQYFGPGTRLTVT.

This clone occurred once. This chain joins TRBV5-4 and TRBJ2-3; possible D gene TRBD2, 6 bases. The CDR3 extends over 18 amino acids. V dropped 4 bases and J dropped 0 bases, with 21 bases sitting between them. The germline V gene encodes CDR1 SGHNT and CDR2 YYREEE (reference sequence). The CDR3, as DNA: TGTGCCAGCAGCCCATTGACTAGTTGGGACCCTAGCACAGATACGCAGTATTTT. This codes for CASSPLTSWDPSTDTQYF.

A word on this clone: This may come from a read error, since a much larger clone is one base off. The missing conserved phenylalanine or tryptophan at the end of this CDR3 makes a read error likely. This chain's CDR3 is CSATGQGAHEQYL. The CDR3 region has the DNA TGCAGCGCCACGGGACAGGGGGCTCACGAGCAGTACTTA. The genes are TRBV29-1 and TRBJ2-7; the match to TRBD1 covers 12 bases. Per germline, CDR1 SQVTM and CDR2 ANQGSEA. Trimming cost V 7 bases and J 5 bases; bases outside gene matches: 6. The CDR3 sequence is 13 residues long.

V gene TRBV28 combines with J gene TRBJ2-1; 8 bases map to TRBD2. Losses at the gene ends were 2 bases for V and 8 bases for J; bases not matched to a gene: 14. Per germline, CDR1 MDHEN and CDR2 SYDVKM. The CDR3 loop spans 17 amino acids. CDR3 sequence reads: CASSLLSEAGVNDEQFF. Here the CDR3 DNA reads TGTGCCAGCAGTTTACTATCAGAAGCGGGAGTCAACGATGAGCAGTTCTTC.

V gene TRBV4-3 combines with J gene TRBJ1-3, with D maybe TRBD1 (5 bases). Germline V lookup: CDR1 LGHNA, CDR2 YSLEER. This CDR3 contains 14 residues. V was shortened by 5 bases and J by 3 bases, with 11 bases between the two germline ends. The CDR3 protein is CASSSGKGGNTIYF. The CDR3 DNA sequence: TGCGCCAGCAGCTCAGGGAAAGGTGGAAACACCATATATTTT.

The V gene is TRBV5-1, the J gene TRBJ1-2; 9 nucleotides align to TRBD1. Trimming at V came to 4 bases and at J to 3 bases, leaving 7 bases not matched to a gene. The CDR3 consists of 15 residues. Germline CDR1 is SGHRS and CDR2 is YFSETQ. The CDR3 spells CASSLQGAVDYGYTF. For the CDR3, the DNA is TGCGCCAGCAGCCTACAGGGGGCAGTGGACTATGGCTACACCTTC.

V gene TRBV28 combines with J gene TRBJ2-1, with 7 bases matching TRBD2. J was trimmed by 1 base and V by 2 bases; bases with no gene match: 5. Germline V gene sequence: CDR1 MDHEN, CDR2 SYDVKM. There are 16 residues in the CDR3. CDR3 nucleotides: TGTGCCAGCAGTTTACCAAGCGGGATGTCCTACAATGAGCAGTTCTTC. It translates to CASSLPSGMSYNEQFF.

This clone was detected a few times. The chain has TRBV14 and TRBJ2-5; no reliable D call. The CDR3 covers 13 residues. CDR1 and CDR2 from the germline V gene are SGHDN and FVKESK. Trimming took off 2 bases at V and 2 bases at J, with 6 bases between the two ends. DNA of the CDR3: TGTGCCAGCAGCCAACAACAGCAAGAGACCCAGTACTTC. This translates into CASSQQQQETQYF.

A word on this clone: A far larger clone differs by one base, so this is likely a read error. This CDR3 fails to terminate in the conserved phenylalanine or tryptophan, so it likely reflects a read error. The gene calls are TRBV5-6 and TRBJ1-1; D ambiguous. The V end was cut by 3 bases, the J end by 11 bases, with 17 bases between. Germline V gives CDR1 SGHDT, CDR2 YYEEEE. The CDR3 loop spans 13 amino acids. For the CDR3, the DNA is TGTGCCAGCAGCTCGATCCTACTGAGCAATGCTTTCCTT. It yields the protein CASSSILLSNAFL.

This clone has more than one count but fewer than ten. This chain joins TRBV7-3 and TRBJ2-5, with 13 nucleotides matching TRBD2. The germline CDR1 and CDR2 sequences are SGHTA and FQGTGA. There are 16 residues in the CDR3. V gave up 5 bases and J gave up 4 bases; unmatched junction bases: 7. The CDR3 loop is CASSAGLAGVRETQYF. Here the CDR3 DNA reads TGTGCCAGCAGCGCAGGACTAGCGGGAGTACGAGAGACCCAGTACTTC.

The table lists this clone with a few counts. The V call is TRBV6-5, the J call TRBJ1-1; D call uncertain. V was trimmed by 4 bases and J by 3 bases, leaving 9 bases between them. The CDR3 is made up of 13 amino acids. Per germline, CDR1 MNHEY and CDR2 SVGAGI. The CDR3 coding sequence is TGTGCCAGCAGTTCCCAGGTATACACTGAAGCTTTCTTT. Encoded protein: CASSSQVYTEAFF.

With respect to this clone: Just one base apart from a much larger clone, this may be a read error. This same CDR3 is encoded by further DNA sequences in the sample. The chain has TRBV6-5 and TRBJ2-7; 13 bases are shared with TRBD2. The CDR3 loop spans 15 amino acids. The trim removed 5 bases at V and 10 bases at J, leaving 11 bases unmatched. Germline assignment: CDR1 MNHEY and CDR2 SVGAGI. The CDR3 protein is CASSTGLAGVAEQYF. CDR3 nucleotides: TGTGCCAGCAGTACTGGACTAGCGGGAGTCGCCGAACAGTACTTC.

The chain is built from TRBV6-5 and TRBJ2-7; D possibly corresponds to TRBD1 (6 bases). The CDR3 sequence is 14 residues long. V was trimmed by 0 bases and J by 6 bases, leaving 12 bases between them. The V gene's germline CDR1 is MNHEY and CDR2 SVGAGI. CDR3 in DNA: TGTGCCAGCAGTTACTCGGGCAGGGGTATCGAGCAGTACTTC. This translates into CASSYSGRGIEQYF.

The chain employs TRBV18 and TRBJ2-3; 9 nucleotides line up with TRBD1. Germline V gene sequence: CDR1 KGHSH, CDR2 LQKENI. Germline trimming cut 4 bases from V and 0 bases from J; bases unmatched to any gene: 8. CDR3 size: 17 residues. The CDR3: CASSQRTGAYSTDTQYF. CDR3 nucleotide sequence: TGTGCCAGCTCACAGAGGACAGGGGCTTATAGCACAGATACGCAGTATTTT. Full variable domain (outside the CDR3, taken from reference TRBV18 and TRBJ2-3): NAGVMQNPRHLVRRRGQEARLRCSPMKGHSHVYWYRQLPEEGLKFMVYLQKENIIDESGMPKERFSAEFPKEGPSILRIQQVVRGDSAAYFCASSQRTGAYSTDTQYFGPGTRLTVL.

V gene TRBV9 combines with J gene TRBJ1-3; D is perhaps TRBD1 (5 bases). This CDR3 spans 17 amino acids. Germline loops: CDR1 SGDLS, CDR2 YYNGEE. V lost 0 bases, J lost 3 bases, and 16 bases lay in between. CDR3 region: CASSVGAPPGFGNTIYF. The CDR3, as DNA: TGTGCCAGCAGCGTAGGGGCCCCCCCAGGGTTTGGAAACACCATATATTTT. The variable domain in full, with the rest retrieved from reference TRBV9 and TRBJ1-3, is DSGVTQTPKHLITATGQRVTLRCSPRSGDLSVYWYQQSLDQGLQFLIQYYNGEERAKGNILERFSAQQFPDLHSELNLSSLELGDSALYFCASSVGAPPGFGNTIYFGEGSWLTVV.

The chain employs TRBV9 and TRBJ2-2; TRBD2 matches 8 bases. V was clipped by 1 base and J by 7 bases; unmatched bases: 9. Germline V gives CDR1 SGDLS, CDR2 YYNGEE. This CDR3 contains 16 residues. CDR3 bases: TGTGCCAGCAGCGTAAGCGGTAGCGGGGTTGACGGGGAGCTGTTTTTT. Its protein is CASSVSGSGVDGELFF.

This chain links TRBV7-9 with TRBJ1-3, with D possibly TRBD1 on 5 matching bases. The CDR3 runs 15 residues. CDR1 SEHNR and CDR2 FQNEAQ come from the germline V gene (reference sequence). Trimming took off 5 bases at V and 0 bases at J, with 11 bases between the two ends. DNA of the CDR3: TGTGCCAGCAGCGCGGACAAAGCCTCTGGAAACACCATATATTTT. Its protein is CASSADKASGNTIYF.

The V and J genes are TRBV11-2 and TRBJ2-2; TRBD1 is a possible D gene (6 bases). Germline V lookup: CDR1 SGHAT, CDR2 FQNNGV. CDR3 size: 14 residues. V lost 8 bases to trimming and J lost 6 bases, with 16 bases between them. CDR3 in amino acids: CASGTGMRPGELFF. CDR3 bases: TGTGCCAGCGGCACAGGGATGAGGCCCGGGGAGCTGTTTTTT.

The chain employs TRBV10-3 and TRBJ1-2; D is unresolved. Germline CDR1 is ENHRY and CDR2 is SYGVKD. This CDR3 is built from 15 residues. V shed 6 bases and J shed 4 bases, with 18 bases lying between them. This chain's CDR3 is CAISRPPGALYGYTF. The DNA for the CDR3 is TGTGCCATCAGCAGACCGCCTGGAGCCCTCTATGGCTACACCTTC.

There are a few counts of this clone. The likely explanation is a read error, given a far larger clone one base away. Other DNA sequences in the sample encode the same CDR3. The chain employs TRBV7-2 and TRBJ1-1, with 11 bases matching TRBD1. CDR3 length equals 13 residues. CDR1 and CDR2 (germline): SGHTA, FQGNSA. CDR3 DNA: TGTGCCAGCAGCCGTGGACAGGGGGCTGAAGCCTTCTTT. It specifies CASSRGQGAEAFF.

V gene TRBV30 combines with J gene TRBJ2-5; TRBD2 agrees at 13 bases. Trimming cost V 1 base and J 5 bases; bases outside gene matches: 7. Per the germline V gene, CDR1 is GTSNPN and CDR2 is SVGIG (reference sequence). This CDR3 comprises 16 residues. The CDR3 loop is CAWSGTSGSILETQYF. The CDR3 region has the DNA TGTGCCTGGAGTGGGACTAGCGGGAGTATATTGGAGACCCAGTACTTC.